This T cell receptor (beta chain) is drawn from a study of blood T cell repertoires in COVID-19. Study-level background: Some COVID-19 samples were acute and others convalescent; all came from the United States, Italy and Spain. PBMCs, B-cell-depleted T cells, or T cells were the source of the cDNA or gDNA that made up the material.

The germline gives CDR1 SEHNR, CDR2 FQNEAQ (reference sequence). The CDR3 totals 17 residues. With 3 bases removed from V and 0 bases from J, the gap between germline ends came to 12 bases. Original processing notes: Using reference gene primer amplification, nucleated cell counts were estimated. Assay used: immunoSEQ multiplex PCR; TCRdb lists only in-frame clones, some missing. D and trimming come from the DNA, and the V and J calls and clone size come from that table. The sample lists tens of thousands of clones; around four fifths were seen once. The chain combines TRBV7-9 with TRBJ2-6; D possibly corresponds to TRBD1 (5 bases). The TCR originated in a human donor with acute or convalescent COVID-19. The donor label of this sample is uncertain. The sequencing input was peripheral blood. The CDR3, as DNA: TGTGCCAGCAGCTTTTATTCCACAGGCTCTGGGGCCAACGTCCTGACTTTC. Translation gives CASSFYSTGSGANVLTF.